This TCR beta chain was sequenced in a study of cytomegalovirus exposure and HLA in healthy donors. Participants comprised healthy donors of bone marrow. This CDR3 is 16 amino acids long. CDR1 and CDR2 (germline): MNHEY, SMNVEV (reference sequence). V lost 3 bases and J lost 4, with 18 bases in between. PCR involved 60 Vbeta and 13 Jbeta primers. In the authors' workflow: Unique TCR beta chains totaled 80 million to 100 million in a later count, with approximately 10 million of them shared. The method was immunoSEQ multiplex PCR; TCRdb's version includes in-frame clones alone and lacks a portion of them. Clone size and V and J calls were adopted from that table, with D and trimming inferred from the DNA. This repertoire includes approximately 70,000 clones.

Sample: PBMCs. The chain couples TRBV27 to TRBJ2-5; possibly TRBD2 for D (6 bases). This clonotype was obtained from a woman between 40 and 50 years old in good health and CMV-seropositive. CDR3 protein: CASSFSGGAGLETQYF. As DNA, the CDR3 is TGTGCCAGCAGTTTCTCCGGGGGAGCTGGGTTAGAGACCCAGTACTTC.